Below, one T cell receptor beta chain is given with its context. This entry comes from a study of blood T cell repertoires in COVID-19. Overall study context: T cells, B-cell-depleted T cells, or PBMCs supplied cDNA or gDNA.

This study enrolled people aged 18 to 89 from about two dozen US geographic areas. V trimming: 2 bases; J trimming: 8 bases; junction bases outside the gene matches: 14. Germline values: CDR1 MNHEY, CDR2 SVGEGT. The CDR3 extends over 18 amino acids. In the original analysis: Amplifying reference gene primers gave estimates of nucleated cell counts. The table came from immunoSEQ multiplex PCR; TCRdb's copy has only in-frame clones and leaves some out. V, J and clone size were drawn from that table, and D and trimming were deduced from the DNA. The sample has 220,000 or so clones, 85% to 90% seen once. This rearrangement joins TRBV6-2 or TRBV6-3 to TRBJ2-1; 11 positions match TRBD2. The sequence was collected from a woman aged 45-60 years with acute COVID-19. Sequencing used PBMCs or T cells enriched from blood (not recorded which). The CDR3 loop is CASSYPVSLAGVRDEQFF. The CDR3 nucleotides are TGTGCCAGCAGTTACCCTGTATCACTAGCGGGAGTTCGCGATGAGCAGTTCTTC.